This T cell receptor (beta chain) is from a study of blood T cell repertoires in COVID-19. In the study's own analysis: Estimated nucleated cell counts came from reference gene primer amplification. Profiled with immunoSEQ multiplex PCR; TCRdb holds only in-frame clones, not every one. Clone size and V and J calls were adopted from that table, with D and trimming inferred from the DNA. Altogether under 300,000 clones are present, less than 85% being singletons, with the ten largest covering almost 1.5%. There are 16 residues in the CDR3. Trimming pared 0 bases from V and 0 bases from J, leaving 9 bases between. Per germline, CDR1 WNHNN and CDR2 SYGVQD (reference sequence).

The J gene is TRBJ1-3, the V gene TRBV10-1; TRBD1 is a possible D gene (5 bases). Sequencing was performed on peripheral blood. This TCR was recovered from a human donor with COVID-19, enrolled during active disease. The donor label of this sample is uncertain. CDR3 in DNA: TGCGCCAGCAGTGAGTCCGGCGACAGCTCTGGAAACACCATATATTTT. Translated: CASSESGDSSGNTIYF.